Here is one T cell receptor beta chain with its context. This clonotype was seen ten or more times. It has no known antigen specificity. No much larger clone exists at a distance of one base, and base qualities are not known. The protocol used for the library was RACE. The sample was run on a NextSeq 500. During library preparation, unique molecular identifiers were attached to individual cDNA molecules so that TCRs could be counted quantitatively and reproducibly. Both TCR alpha and TCR beta chains were sequenced from each blood RNA sample. The original methods were these. Samples had a median of approximately 93,000 TCRs, with a range from roughly 20,000 to 700,000. The Decombinator software suite was used to annotate V, J and CDR3 in the TCR reads. For the PS versus PT1 abundance plots, all samples were subsampled to the same number of TCRs (28,000). TCRs were defined as expanded if absent before sensitization and observed at least eight times at the 2-week time point. TCRdb trimmed the raw reads at Q25, called clones with MiXCR and kept productive beta chains. Entries are consolidated by CDR3 protein sequence, retaining the most common genes and DNA. Here the V and J calls rest on TCRdb's processing, not on the authors' analysis. This sample has under 400,000 distinct CDR3 sequences in its table, and around 5.5% of those were observed once. The ten largest make up roughly 2.6% of the sample.

The data were taken from a study of human T cells and chemical hapten exposure (dated by TCRdb to about 2021). With regard to the full study: For sensitization, 2% DPC in acetone was applied to a 2 cm by 2 cm area of upper inner arm skin. Throughout the roughly 23-week study period, patients were also given weekly therapeutic DPC doses on the scalp. Patch testing was performed on the upper back with Finn chambers containing 0.01% DPC, and the patch tests were scored after 6 days according to International Contact Dermatitis Research Group standards. Most of the patients in the cohort were female, and the cohort covered alopecia areata with under or over 50% scalp involvement, alopecia totalis and alopecia universalis. The libraries were sequenced as a pool, and the TCR yield per sample differed mostly because of small variations in library volumes within the pool. This study followed changes in the peripheral blood TCR repertoire in vivo during primary and secondary sensitization of alopecia patients to the hapten diphenylcyclopropenone (DPC). Patient blood was sampled pre-sensitization (week 0) and at 2, 6 and about 24 weeks after DPC sensitization. Blood for TCR sequencing was provided by twenty-nine alopecia patients at one to four time points (pre-sensitization, 2, 6 and 24 weeks).

According to the study, the label for this sample's time point signals: pre-sensitization, week 0. What the treatment or condition label conveys for this sample: therapeutic diphenylcyclopropenone sensitization with weekly scalp DPC. At every patch-test visit, the blood draw took place before the patch test was put on. To be eligible, patients had to be aged 18 to 70, diagnosed with alopecia and judged suitable for DPC therapy, while pregnant patients were excluded. Unfractionated whole blood was collected in Tempus Blood RNA tubes, and total RNA was extracted from that blood. From the cysteine through the phenylalanine, the CDR3 covers 16 amino acids. CDR3 DNA is the only sequence kept; it has 48 bases, read in frame from the first base. The germline V gene gives CDR1 as SGHRS and CDR2 as YFSETQ. From V the trimming removes 4 bases and from J it removes 4 bases, while the gene matches leave 7 bases of the junction unaccounted for.

Paper-wide results and their limitations: DPC sensitization did not change the number of TCRs with a frequency above 1 in 1000, and there was no evidence of changes in global repertoire structure. The number of PT1 expanded TCRs positively correlated with patch test score, significant at thresholds 8, 16 and 32 but not 4. Alopecia, a presumed autoimmune disease, was present in all patients, so the immune response of the patients might differ from that of healthy individuals. Compared with pre-sensitization or healthy control sets, expanded TCRs formed significantly more large CDR3 similarity clusters, which is consistent with antigen-driven responses. Repeated subsampling changed both the strength of the expansion versus patch-test correlation and the threshold at which the correlation became significant.

The sample in question was whole blood, obtained in connection with sensitization to the hapten diphenylcyclopropenone (DPC). This clonotype originated in a woman aged 45-65 years with alopecia areata. Some clones in this sample may be carry-over from other donors' samples. The chain joins TRBV5-1 to TRBJ2-5, with 13 central nucleotides matching TRBD2. Read as DNA, the sequence is TGCGCCAGCAGCCAAGGACTAGCGGGAGTCACAGAGACCCAGTACTTC. The resulting protein is CASSQGLAGVTETQYF. Extended through the reference TRBV5-1 and TRBJ2-5 proteins, this CDR3 yields the full variable domain: KAGVTQTPRYLIKTRGQQVTLSCSPISGHRSVSWYQQTPGQGLQFLFEYFSETQRNKGNFPGRFSGRQFSNSRSEMNVSTLELGDSALYLCASSQGLAGVTETQYFGPGTRLLVL.